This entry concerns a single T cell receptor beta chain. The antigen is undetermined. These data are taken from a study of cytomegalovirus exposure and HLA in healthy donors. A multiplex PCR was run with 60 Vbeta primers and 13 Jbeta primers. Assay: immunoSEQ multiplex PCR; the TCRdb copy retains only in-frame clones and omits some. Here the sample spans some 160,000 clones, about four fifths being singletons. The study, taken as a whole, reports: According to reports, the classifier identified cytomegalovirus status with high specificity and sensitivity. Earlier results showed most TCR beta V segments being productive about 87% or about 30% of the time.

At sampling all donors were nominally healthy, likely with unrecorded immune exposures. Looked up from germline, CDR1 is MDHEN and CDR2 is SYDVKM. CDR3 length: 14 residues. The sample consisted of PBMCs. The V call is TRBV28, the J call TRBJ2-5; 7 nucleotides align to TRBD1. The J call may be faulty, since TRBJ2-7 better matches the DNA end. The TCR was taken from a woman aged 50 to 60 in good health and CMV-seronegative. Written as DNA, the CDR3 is TGTGCCAGCATGACACAGGGGTTCTCCTACGAGCAGTACTTC. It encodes CASMTQGFSYEQYF.